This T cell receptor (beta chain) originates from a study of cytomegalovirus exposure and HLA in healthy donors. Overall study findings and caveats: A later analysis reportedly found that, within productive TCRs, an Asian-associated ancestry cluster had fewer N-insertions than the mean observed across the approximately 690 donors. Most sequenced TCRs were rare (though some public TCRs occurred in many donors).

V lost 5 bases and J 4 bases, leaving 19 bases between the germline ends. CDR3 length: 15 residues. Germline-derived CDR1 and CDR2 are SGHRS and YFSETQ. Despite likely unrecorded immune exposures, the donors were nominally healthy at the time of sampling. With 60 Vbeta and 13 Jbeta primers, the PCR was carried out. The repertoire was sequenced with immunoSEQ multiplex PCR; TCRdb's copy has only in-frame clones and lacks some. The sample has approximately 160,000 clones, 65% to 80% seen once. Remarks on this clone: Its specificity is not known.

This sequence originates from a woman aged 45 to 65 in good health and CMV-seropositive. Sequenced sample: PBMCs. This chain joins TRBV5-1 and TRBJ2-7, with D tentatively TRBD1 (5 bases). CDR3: CASSPGETAAYEQYF. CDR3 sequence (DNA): TGCGCCAGCAGTCCCGGAGAGACAGCTGCGTACGAGCAGTACTTC.